This section outlines one TCR beta chain sequence together with its context. Its antigen is still unknown. Every HIV-positive participant received treatment in the United States. Survey-level immunoSEQ v3.0 assays were run. Sequencing efforts were directed toward about 35,000-50,000 T-cell genomes per sample. Assay used: immunoSEQ multiplex PCR; TCRdb lists only in-frame clones, some missing. Of about 24,000 clones listed, roughly 95% are singletons. V lost 6 bases to trimming and J lost 5 bases, with 16 bases between them. CDR1 and CDR2 (germline): MNHEY, SMNVEV (reference sequence). There are 15 residues in the CDR3. The data stem from a study of long-term antiretroviral therapy in people with HIV. Study outcomes and limitations: Although diversity increased after ART, it remained lower than in transplant donor controls. It was observed that HIV repertoires exhibited narrower CDR3 length ranges than controls.

The input for sequencing was unsorted PBMCs, taken less than 5 years after starting antiretroviral therapy. This chain joins TRBV27 and TRBJ2-2, with D possibly matching TRBD1 (6 bases). The source of this sequence is a woman in her 50s with HIV. CDR3 sequence: CASSPRTDSTGELFF. The CDR3 nucleotides are TGTGCCAGCAGCCCTAGGACAGATTCGACCGGGGAGCTGTTTTTT.